One T cell receptor beta chain is described in this entry. Clones were read by immunoSEQ multiplex PCR, and TCRdb kept only the in-frame ones, dropping some. The table lists over a million clones, approximately 80% of them singletons. This entry is derived from a study of shared clonotypes between healthy human individuals. V was shortened by 0 bases and J by 8 bases, with 10 bases between the two germline ends. In germline, CDR1 is MNHEY, CDR2 SVGAGI. This CDR3 comprises 13 residues. The chain has TRBV6-5 and TRBJ1-2; no definite D call. Sequenced input: memory CD4+ T cells from PBMCs. The subset: CD45RA-negative fraction. The sequence came from a man aged 18 to 29 in good health. Some clones in this sample may be carry-over from other donors' samples. The CDR3 here is CASSYSGSRGYTF. The DNA for the CDR3 is TGTGCCAGCAGTTACTCAGGGTCTCGAGGCTACACCTTC.